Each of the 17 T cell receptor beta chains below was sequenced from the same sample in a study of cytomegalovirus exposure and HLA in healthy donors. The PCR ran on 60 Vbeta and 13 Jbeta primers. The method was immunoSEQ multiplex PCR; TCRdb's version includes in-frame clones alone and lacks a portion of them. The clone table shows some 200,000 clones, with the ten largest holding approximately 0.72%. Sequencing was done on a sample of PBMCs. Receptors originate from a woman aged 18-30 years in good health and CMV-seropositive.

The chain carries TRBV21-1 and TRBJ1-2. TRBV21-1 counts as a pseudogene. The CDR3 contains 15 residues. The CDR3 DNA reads TGTGCCAGCAGCAAGTCCGTCCGAGCTAACTATGGCTACACCTTC. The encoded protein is CASSKSVRANYGYTF.

The DNA of the CDR3 is TGTGCCAGCAGTTTCGGCAGACAGGGGTTTGGCTACACCTTC. Residues: CASSFGRQGFGYTF. The chain uses TRBV27 and TRBJ1-2, with 8 bases lining up with TRBD1. The CDR3 consists of 14 residues. In germline, CDR1 is MNHEY, CDR2 SMNVEV (reference sequence). Germline trimming cut 3 bases from V and 7 bases from J; bases unmatched to any gene: 7.

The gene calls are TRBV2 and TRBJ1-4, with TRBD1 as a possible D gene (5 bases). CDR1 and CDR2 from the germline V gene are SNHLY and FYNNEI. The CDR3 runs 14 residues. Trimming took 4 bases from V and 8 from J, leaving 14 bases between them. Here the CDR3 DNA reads TGTGCCAGCAGTGTACAGGCGCGCGGCGAAAAACTGTTTTTT. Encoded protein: CASSVQARGEKLFF.

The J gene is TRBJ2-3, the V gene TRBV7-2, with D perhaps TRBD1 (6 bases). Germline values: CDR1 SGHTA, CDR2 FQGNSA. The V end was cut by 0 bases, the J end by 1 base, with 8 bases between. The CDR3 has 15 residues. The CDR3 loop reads CASSLAGAGTDTQYF. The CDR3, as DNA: TGTGCCAGCAGCTTAGCGGGGGCTGGCACAGATACGCAGTATTTT.

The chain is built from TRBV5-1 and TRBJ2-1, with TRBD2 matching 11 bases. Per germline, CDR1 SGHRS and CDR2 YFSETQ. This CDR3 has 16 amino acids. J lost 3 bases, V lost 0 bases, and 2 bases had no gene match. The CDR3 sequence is CASSLAGLAVYNEQFF. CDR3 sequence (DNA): TGCGCCAGCAGCTTGGCGGGACTAGCGGTCTACAATGAGCAGTTCTTC.

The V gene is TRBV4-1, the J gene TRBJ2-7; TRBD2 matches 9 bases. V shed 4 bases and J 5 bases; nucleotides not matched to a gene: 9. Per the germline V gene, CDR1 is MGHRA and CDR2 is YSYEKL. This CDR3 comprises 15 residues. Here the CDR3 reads CASSPQRGASHEQYF. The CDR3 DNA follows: TGCGCCAGCAGCCCCCAGCGGGGGGCTTCCCACGAGCAGTACTTC.

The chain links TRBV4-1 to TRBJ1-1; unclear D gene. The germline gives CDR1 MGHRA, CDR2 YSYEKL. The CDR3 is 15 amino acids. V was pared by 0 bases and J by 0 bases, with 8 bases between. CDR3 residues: CASSQDRSLNTEAFF. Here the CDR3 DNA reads TGCGCCAGCAGCCAAGATCGTTCCTTGAACACTGAAGCTTTCTTT.

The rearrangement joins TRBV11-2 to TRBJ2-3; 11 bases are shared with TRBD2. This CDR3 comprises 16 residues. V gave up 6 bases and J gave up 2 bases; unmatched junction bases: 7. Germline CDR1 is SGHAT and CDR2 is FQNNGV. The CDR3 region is CASSTGLAAYTDTQYF. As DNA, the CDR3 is TGTGCCAGCAGTACGGGACTAGCGGCATACACAGATACGCAGTATTTT.

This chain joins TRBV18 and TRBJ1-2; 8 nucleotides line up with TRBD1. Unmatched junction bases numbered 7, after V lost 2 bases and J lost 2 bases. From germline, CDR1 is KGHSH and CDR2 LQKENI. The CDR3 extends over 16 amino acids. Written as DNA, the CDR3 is TGTGCCAGCTCACCAGGGACAGGTAGTCCGAACTATGGCTACACCTTC. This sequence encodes CASSPGTGSPNYGYTF.

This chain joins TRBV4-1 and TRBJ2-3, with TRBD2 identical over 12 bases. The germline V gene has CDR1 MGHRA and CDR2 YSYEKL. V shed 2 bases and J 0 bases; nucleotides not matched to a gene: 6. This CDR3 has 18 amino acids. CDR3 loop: CASSQTSGGTSSTDTQYF. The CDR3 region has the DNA TGCGCCAGCAGCCAAACTAGCGGGGGGACCTCTAGCACAGATACGCAGTATTTT.

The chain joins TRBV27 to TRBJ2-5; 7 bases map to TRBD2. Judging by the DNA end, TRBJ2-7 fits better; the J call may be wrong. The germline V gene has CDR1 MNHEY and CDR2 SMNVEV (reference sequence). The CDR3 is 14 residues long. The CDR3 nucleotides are TGTGCCAGCAGTACTAGACTAGCCTCCTACGAGCAGTACTTC. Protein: CASSTRLASYEQYF.

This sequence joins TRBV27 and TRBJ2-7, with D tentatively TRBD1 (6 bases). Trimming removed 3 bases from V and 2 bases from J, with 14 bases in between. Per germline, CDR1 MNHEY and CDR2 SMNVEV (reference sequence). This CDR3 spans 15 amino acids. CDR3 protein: CASSFYDRNTYEQYF. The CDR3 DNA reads TGTGCCAGCAGTTTCTACGACAGGAATACCTACGAGCAGTACTTC.

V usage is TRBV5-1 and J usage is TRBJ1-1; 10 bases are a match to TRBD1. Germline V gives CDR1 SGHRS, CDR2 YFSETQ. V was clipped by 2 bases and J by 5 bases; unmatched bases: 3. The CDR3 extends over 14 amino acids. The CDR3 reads CASSLDRGLTEAFF. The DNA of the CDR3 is TGCGCCAGCAGCTTAGACAGGGGGCTAACTGAAGCTTTCTTT.

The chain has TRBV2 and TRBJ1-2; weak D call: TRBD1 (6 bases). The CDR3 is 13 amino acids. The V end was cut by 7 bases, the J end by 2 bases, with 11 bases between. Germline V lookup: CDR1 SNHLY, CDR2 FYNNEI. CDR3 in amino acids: CASITQGNYGYTF. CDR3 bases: TGTGCCAGCATTACACAGGGAAACTATGGCTACACCTTC.

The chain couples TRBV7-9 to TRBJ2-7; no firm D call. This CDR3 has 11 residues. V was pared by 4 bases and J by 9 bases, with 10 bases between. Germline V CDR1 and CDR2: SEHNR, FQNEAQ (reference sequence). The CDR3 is CASSSELRQYF. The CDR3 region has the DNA TGTGCCAGCAGCTCCGAGTTACGGCAGTACTTC.

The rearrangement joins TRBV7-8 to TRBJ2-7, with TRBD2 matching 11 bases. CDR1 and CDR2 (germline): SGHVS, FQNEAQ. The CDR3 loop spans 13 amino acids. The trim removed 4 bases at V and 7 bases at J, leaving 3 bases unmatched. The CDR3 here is CASSSGTSGEQYF. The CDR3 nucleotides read TGTGCCAGCAGCTCCGGGACTAGCGGAGAGCAGTACTTC.

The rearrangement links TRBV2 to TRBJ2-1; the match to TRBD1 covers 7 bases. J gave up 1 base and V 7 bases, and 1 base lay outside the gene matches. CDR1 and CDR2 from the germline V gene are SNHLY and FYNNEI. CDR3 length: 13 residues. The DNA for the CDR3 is TGTGCCAGCACGGGACAGTCCTACAATGAGCAGTTCTTC. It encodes CASTGQSYNEQFF.